This T cell receptor beta chain was profiled in a study of T cells after yellow fever vaccination. Germline V gives CDR1 DFQATT, CDR2 SNEGSKA (reference sequence). The CDR3 extends over 17 amino acids. J was trimmed by 4 bases and V by 3 bases; bases with no gene match: 13. The study's findings and limits: Some clonotypes, a small share, were shared between CD4 and CD8 compartments. Though it reached lower strength, the secondary response hit its peak faster, day 5 versus 15.

5'RACE template switching produced TCR cDNA carrying a universal primer site and UMIs. TCRdb reprocessed the 5' RACE reads via MiXCR and lists one record per CDR3 protein. The repertoire has about 340,000 distinct CDR3 sequences, around 13% of them found once; the top ten carry 3% to 4%. About this clonotype itself: Its antigen is as yet unknown.

The clonotype originates from a man between 18 and 35 years old who received the YFV17D yellow fever vaccine. This specimen consisted of CD4+ T cells sorted from PBMCs, obtained 15 days after the yellow fever booster vaccination. V is TRBV20-1 and J is TRBJ1-3; TRBD1 matches at 9 bases. CDR3 nucleotide sequence: TGCAGTGCTAGTCCCCCACCGGGACAGGGAACCGGAAACACCATATATTTT. This sequence encodes CSASPPPGQGTGNTIYF.